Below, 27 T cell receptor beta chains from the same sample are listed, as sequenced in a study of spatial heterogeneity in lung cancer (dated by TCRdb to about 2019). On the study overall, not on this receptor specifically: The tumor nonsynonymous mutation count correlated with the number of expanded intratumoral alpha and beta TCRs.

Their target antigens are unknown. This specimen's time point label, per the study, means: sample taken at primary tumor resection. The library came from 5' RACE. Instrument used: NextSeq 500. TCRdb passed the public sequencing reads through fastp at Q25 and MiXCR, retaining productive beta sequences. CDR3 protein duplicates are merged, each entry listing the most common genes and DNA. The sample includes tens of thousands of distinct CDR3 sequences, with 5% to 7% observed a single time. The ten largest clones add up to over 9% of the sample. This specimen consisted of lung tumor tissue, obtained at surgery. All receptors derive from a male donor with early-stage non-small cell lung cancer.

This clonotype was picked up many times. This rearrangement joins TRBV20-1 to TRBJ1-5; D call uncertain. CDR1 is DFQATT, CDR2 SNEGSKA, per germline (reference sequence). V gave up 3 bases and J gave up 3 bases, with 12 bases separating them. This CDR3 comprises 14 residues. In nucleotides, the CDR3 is TGCAGTGCTAGGGACCCCGGCCCCAATCAGCCCCAGCATTTT. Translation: CSARDPGPNQPQHF.

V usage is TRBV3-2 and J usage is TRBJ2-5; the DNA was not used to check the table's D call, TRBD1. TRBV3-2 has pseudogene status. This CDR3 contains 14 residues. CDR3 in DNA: TGTGCCAGCAGCCAAAAGACAGGACAAGAGACCCAGTACTTC. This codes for CASSQKTGQETQYF.

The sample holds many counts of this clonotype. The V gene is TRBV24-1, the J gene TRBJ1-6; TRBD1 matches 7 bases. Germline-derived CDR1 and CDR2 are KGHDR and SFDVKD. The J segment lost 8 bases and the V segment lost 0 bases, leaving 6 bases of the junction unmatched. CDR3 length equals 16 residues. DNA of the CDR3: TGTGCCACCAGTGATTTGCGGGGGGACAGAGATTCACCCCTCCACTTT. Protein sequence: CATSDLRGDRDSPLHF.

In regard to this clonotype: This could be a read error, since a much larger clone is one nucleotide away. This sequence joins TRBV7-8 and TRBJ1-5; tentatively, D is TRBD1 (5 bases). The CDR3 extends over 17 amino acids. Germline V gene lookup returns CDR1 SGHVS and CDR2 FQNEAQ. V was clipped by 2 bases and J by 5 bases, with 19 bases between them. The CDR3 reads CASSLRSSPSGDQPQHF. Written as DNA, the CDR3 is TGTGCCAGCAGCTTACGGTCCTCCCCCTCGGGGGATCAGCCCCAGCATTTT.

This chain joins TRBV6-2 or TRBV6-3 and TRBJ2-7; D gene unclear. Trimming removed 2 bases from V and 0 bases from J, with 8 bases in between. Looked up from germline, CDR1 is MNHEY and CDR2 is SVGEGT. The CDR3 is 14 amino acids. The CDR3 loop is CASSYPTPSYEQYF. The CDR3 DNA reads TGTGCCAGCAGTTACCCCACCCCCTCCTACGAGCAGTACTTC.

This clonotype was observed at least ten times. CDR3 nucleotide sequence: TGTGCCACCAGCAGAGATACAGGGGGCTATGGCTACACCTTC. Protein: CATSRDTGGYGYTF. The chain links TRBV15 to TRBJ1-2; TRBD1 matches at 8 bases. V lost 0 bases, J lost 4 bases, and 1 base stayed unmatched. This CDR3 is built from 14 residues. The V gene's germline CDR1 is LNHNV and CDR2 YYDKDF (reference sequence).

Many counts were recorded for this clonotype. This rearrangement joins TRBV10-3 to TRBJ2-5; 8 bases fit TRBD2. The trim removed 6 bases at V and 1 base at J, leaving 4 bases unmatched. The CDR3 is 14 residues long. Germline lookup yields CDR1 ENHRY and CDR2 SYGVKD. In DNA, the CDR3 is TGTGCCATCAGGAGCGGGAGCCCCCAAGAGACCCAGTACTTC. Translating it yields CAIRSGSPQETQYF.

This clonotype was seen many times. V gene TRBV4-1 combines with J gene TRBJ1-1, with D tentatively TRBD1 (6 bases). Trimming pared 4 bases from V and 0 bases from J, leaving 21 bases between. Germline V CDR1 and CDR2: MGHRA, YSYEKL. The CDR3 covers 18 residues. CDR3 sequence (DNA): TGCGCCAGCAGCCCGCCCAGGGGAGGAATGGCTCTGAACACTGAAGCTTTCTTT. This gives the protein CASSPPRGGMALNTEAFF.

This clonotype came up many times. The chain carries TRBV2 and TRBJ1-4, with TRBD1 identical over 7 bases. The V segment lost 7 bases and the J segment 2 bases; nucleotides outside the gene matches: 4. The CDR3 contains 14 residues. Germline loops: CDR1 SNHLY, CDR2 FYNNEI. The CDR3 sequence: CASTDRVTNEKLFF. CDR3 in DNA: TGTGCCAGCACAGACAGGGTGACTAATGAAAAACTGTTTTTT.

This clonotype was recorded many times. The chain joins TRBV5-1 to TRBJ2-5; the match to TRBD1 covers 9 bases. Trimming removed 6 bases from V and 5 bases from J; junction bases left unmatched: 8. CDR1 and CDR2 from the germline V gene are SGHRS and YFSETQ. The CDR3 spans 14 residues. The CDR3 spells CASTQGTGKETQYF. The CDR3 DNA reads TGCGCCAGCACCCAGGGGACAGGGAAGGAGACCCAGTACTTC.

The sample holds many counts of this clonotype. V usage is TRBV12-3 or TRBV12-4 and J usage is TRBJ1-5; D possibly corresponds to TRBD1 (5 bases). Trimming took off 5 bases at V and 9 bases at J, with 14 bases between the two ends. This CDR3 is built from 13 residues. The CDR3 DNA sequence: TGTGCCAGCAGTCCAACAGAGGGGAGGCCCCAGCATTTT. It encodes CASSPTEGRPQHF.

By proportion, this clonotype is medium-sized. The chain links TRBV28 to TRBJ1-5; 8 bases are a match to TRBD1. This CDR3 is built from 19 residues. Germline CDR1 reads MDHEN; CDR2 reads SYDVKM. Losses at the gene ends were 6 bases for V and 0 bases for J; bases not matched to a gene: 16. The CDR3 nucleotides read TGTGCCAGCAGGGCTGACAGGGGATCCCTCCAATATAGCAATCAGCCCCAGCATTTT. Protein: CASRADRGSLQYSNQPQHF.

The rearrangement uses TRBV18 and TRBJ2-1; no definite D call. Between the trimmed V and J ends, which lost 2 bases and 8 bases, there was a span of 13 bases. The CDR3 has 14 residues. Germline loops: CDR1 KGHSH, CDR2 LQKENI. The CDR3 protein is CASSPYGVGYEQFF. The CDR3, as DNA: TGTGCCAGCTCACCATATGGGGTTGGGTATGAGCAGTTCTTC.

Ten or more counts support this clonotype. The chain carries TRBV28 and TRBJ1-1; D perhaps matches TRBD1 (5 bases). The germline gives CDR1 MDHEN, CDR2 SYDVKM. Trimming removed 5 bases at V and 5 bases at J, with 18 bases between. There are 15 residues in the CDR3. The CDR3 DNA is TGTGCCAGCAGTCCGGGGACGGTCCCGGGGACTGAAGCTTTCTTT. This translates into CASSPGTVPGTEAFF.

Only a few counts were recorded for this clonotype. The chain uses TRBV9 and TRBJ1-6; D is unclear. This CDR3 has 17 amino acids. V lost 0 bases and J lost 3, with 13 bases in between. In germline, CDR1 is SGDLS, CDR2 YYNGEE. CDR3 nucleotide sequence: TGTGCCAGCAGCGTAGCTTTGACGGAAGACTATAATTCACCCCTCCACTTT. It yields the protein CASSVALTEDYNSPLHF.

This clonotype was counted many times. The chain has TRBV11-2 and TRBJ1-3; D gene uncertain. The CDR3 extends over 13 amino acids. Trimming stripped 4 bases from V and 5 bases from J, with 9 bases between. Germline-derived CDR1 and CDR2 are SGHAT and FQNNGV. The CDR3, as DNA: TGTGCCAGCAGCTACCCAGGAAGAAACACCATATATTTT. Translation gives CASSYPGRNTIYF.

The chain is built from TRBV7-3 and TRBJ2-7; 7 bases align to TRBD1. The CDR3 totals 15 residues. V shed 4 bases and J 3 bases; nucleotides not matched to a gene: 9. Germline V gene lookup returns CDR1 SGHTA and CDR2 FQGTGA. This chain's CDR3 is CASSSLGGPIYEQYF. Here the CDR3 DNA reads TGTGCCAGCAGCTCATTAGGGGGCCCCATCTACGAGCAGTACTTC.

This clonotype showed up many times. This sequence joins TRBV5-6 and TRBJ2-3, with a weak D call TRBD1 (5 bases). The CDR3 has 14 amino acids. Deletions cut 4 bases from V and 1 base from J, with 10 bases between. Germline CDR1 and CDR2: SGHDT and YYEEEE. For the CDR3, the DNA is TGTGCCAGCAGCGACAGTAAGGGCACAGATACGCAGTATTTT. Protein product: CASSDSKGTDTQYF.

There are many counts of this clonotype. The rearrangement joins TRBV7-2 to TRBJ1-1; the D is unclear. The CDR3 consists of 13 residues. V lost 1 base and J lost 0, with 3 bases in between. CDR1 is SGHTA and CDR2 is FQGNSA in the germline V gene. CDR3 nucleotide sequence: TGTGCCAGCAGCTTAGATTTGAACACTGAAGCTTTCTTT. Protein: CASSLDLNTEAFF.

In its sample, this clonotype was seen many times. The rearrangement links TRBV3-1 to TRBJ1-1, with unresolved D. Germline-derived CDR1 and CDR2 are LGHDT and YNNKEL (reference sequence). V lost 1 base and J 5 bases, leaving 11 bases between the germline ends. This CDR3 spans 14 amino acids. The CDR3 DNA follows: TGTGCCAGCAGCCAAGCACTAGGAGTGACTGAAGCTTTCTTT. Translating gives CASSQALGVTEAFF.

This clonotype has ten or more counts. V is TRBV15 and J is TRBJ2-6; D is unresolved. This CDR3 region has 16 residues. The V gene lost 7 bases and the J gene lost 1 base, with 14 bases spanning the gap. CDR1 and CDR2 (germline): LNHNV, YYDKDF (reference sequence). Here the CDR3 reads CATNSLRGSGANVLTF. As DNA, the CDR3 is TGTGCCACCAACAGCCTCCGAGGATCTGGGGCCAACGTCCTGACTTTC.

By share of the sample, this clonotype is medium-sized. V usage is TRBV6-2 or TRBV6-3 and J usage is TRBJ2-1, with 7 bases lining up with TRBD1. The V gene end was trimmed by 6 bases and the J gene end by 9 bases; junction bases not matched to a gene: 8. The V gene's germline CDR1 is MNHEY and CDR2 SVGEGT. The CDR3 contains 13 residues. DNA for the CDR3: TGTGCCAGCAGCCTTAGACAGGGCCTTGAGCAGTTCTTC. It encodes CASSLRQGLEQFF.

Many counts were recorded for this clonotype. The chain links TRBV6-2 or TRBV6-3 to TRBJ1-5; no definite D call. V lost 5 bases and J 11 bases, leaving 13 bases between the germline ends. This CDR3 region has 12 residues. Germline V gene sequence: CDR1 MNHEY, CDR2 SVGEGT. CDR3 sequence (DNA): TGTGCCAGCAGTCCGACCGGGAAAGCCCAGCATTTT. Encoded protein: CASSPTGKAQHF.

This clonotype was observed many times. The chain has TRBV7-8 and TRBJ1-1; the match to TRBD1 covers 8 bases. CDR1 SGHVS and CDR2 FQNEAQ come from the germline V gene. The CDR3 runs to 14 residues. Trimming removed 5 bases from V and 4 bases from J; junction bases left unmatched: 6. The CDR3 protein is CASSLRQGSTEAFF. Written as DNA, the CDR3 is TGTGCCAGCAGCCTAAGACAGGGGAGCACTGAAGCTTTCTTT.

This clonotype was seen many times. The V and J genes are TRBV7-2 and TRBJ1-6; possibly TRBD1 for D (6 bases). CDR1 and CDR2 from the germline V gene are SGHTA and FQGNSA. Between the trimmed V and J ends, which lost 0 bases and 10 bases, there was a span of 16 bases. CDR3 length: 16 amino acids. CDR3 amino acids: CASSLARTGPESPLHF. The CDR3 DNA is TGTGCCAGCAGCTTAGCTCGAACAGGGCCGGAATCACCCCTCCACTTT.

The CDR3 DNA follows: TGTGCCAGCAGCCTTAGCTCCTACGAGCAGTACTTC. Encoded protein: CASSLSSYEQYF. The chain couples TRBV2 to TRBJ2-7; the D is unclear. The CDR3 totals 12 residues. Trimming removed 6 bases at V and 0 bases at J, with 6 bases between. Germline V CDR1 and CDR2: SNHLY, FYNNEI. The full variable domain, in which reference TRBV2 and TRBJ2-7 provide the parts outside the CDR3, is EPEVTQTPSHQVTQMGQEVILRCVPISNHLYFYWYRQILGQKVEFLVSFYNNEISEKSEIFDDQFSVERPDGSNFTLKIRSTKLEDSAMYFCASSLSSYEQYFGPGTRLTVT.

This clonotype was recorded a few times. CDR3 sequence: CASSLVVGVSTDTQYF. For the CDR3, the DNA is TGTGCCAGCAGTTTAGTCGTAGGGGTTAGCACAGATACGCAGTATTTT. The chain recombines TRBV28 with TRBJ2-3, with D perhaps TRBD1 (5 bases). The V gene lost 2 bases and the J gene lost 0 bases, with 12 bases spanning the gap. This CDR3 comprises 16 residues. CDR1 is MDHEN and CDR2 is SYDVKM in the germline V gene. Full variable domain (remainder filled in from reference TRBV28 and TRBJ2-3): DVKVTQSSRYLVKRTGEKVFLECVQDMDHENMFWYRQDPGLGLRLIYFSYDVKMKEKGDIPEGYSVSREKKERFSLILESASTNQTSMYLCASSLVVGVSTDTQYFGPGTRLTVL.